This T cell receptor (beta chain) was sequenced for a study of cytomegalovirus exposure and HLA in healthy donors. Across the whole study: Most donors, about 77% of over 350 genotyped, fell in the Caucasian-associated ancestry cluster.

The CDR3 loop spans 15 amino acids. V was trimmed by 0 bases and J by 1 base, leaving 10 bases between them. Germline V gives CDR1 SGHRS, CDR2 YFSETQ. Each donor's status was that of a healthy bone marrow donor. General study results and limits: According to a later analysis, donors in an Asian-associated ancestry cluster reportedly had fewer N-insertions than the roughly 660-donor mean. Earlier analysis looked at TCR beta V segments, and most were productive about 87% or about 30% of the time.

There are a few counts of this clone. Its target is not known. The PCR ran on 60 Vbeta and 13 Jbeta primers. TCRdb keeps only in-frame clones here, not all; method: immunoSEQ multiplex PCR. The data contain more than 85,000 clones, 13% to 15% of them singletons. This receptor was obtained from a female donor in good health and CMV-seronegative. The gene calls are TRBV5-1 and TRBJ2-5, with D possibly matching TRBD2 (5 bases). Sequenced material: PBMCs. The CDR3 coding sequence is TGCGCCAGCAGCTTGGATCCCCGGGGCCAAGAGACCCAGTACTTC. The encoded protein is CASSLDPRGQETQYF.